One and the same sample provided the 27 T cell receptor beta chains below, sequenced in a study of shared clonotypes between healthy human individuals (dated by TCRdb to about 2020). CD8 naive samples consisted of CD45RO-negative cells that were positively selected for CCR7, yielding a CD45RA+CCR7+ population without TemRA cells. The library relied on the immunoSEQ multiplex PCR assay. Held by TCRdb, this immuneACCESS table contains in-frame sequences only and omits some clones. Under half of the omission traces to an unresolved V gene where checked; the cause of the rest is unknown. The sample data list fewer than 1 million clones, and approximately 96% of these were observed just once. About 0.25% of the sample is in the top ten clones. The sequenced sample consisted of naive CD8+ T cells sorted from blood. The meaning of the sample's cell subset or site label: CD45RA+CCR7+. Every receptor here comes from a man under 40 in good health.

The rearrangement uses TRBV7-2 and TRBJ2-1; D possibly uses TRBD1 or TRBD2 (5 bases each). CDR1 is SGHTA and CDR2 is FQGNSA in the germline V gene. Trimming removed 1 base at V and 9 bases at J, with 10 bases between. The CDR3 loop spans 13 amino acids. Here the CDR3 reads CASSLVSGTEQFF. CDR3 DNA sequence: TGTGCCAGCAGCTTAGTTTCGGGGACTGAGCAGTTCTTC.

This clone has just one count. This chain uses TRBV9 with TRBJ1-2; TRBD1 aligns across 9 bases. Losses at the gene ends were 0 bases for V and 2 bases for J; bases not matched to a gene: 2. The CDR3 is 15 amino acids. CDR1 is SGDLS and CDR2 is YYNGEE in the germline V gene. CDR3 coding DNA: TGTGCCAGCAGCGTAGGACAGGGGGGAAACTATGGCTACACCTTC. Translating it yields CASSVGQGGNYGYTF.

The chain has TRBV5-1 and TRBJ2-1, with D uncertain. The germline V gene encodes CDR1 SGHRS and CDR2 YFSETQ. Trimming left V 4 bases short and J 8 bases short, with 10 bases between. The CDR3 is made up of 12 amino acids. Here the CDR3 DNA reads TGCGCCAGCAGCGGTGAAGGGTATGAGCAGTTCTTC. As protein: CASSGEGYEQFF.

V is TRBV7-7 and J is TRBJ2-5; D might be TRBD1 or TRBD2, each matching 5 bases. Germline lookup yields CDR1 SSHAT and CDR2 FNYEAQ (reference sequence). The CDR3 is 14 amino acids. Trimming took off 3 bases at V and 5 bases at J, with 13 bases between the two ends. This CDR3 is CASSLGRAEETQYF. CDR3 coding DNA: TGTGCCAGCAGCTTGGGACGGGCCGAGGAGACCCAGTACTTC.

The J gene is TRBJ2-1, the V gene TRBV2; 7 bases are a match to TRBD2. The CDR3 is made up of 14 amino acids. The germline V gene encodes CDR1 SNHLY and CDR2 FYNNEI. Germline trimming cut 6 bases from V and 5 bases from J; bases unmatched to any gene: 7. The CDR3 sequence: CASSSSGEHNEQFF. CDR3 nucleotides: TGTGCCAGCAGCTCGAGCGGGGAGCACAATGAGCAGTTCTTC.

The V and J genes are TRBV27 and TRBJ2-7; 8 bases match TRBD1. The V gene's germline CDR1 is MNHEY and CDR2 SMNVEV (reference sequence). The CDR3 consists of 15 residues. The V gene end was trimmed by 5 bases and the J gene end by 3 bases; junction bases not matched to a gene: 9. The CDR3 here is CASSALAGGFYEQYF. CDR3 DNA: TGTGCCAGCAGTGCCCTAGCAGGGGGCTTCTACGAGCAGTACTTC.

The CDR3 sequence: CASRGDRGYVDTQYF. In DNA form, the CDR3 reads TGTGCCAGCAGGGGGGACAGGGGGTACGTGGATACGCAGTATTTT. The V and J genes are TRBV6-1 and TRBJ2-3, with 11 positions matching TRBD1. V shed 6 bases and J 6 bases; nucleotides not matched to a gene: 8. Germline CDR1 and CDR2: MNHNS and SASEGT. The CDR3 spans 15 residues.

CDR3 DNA sequence: TGTGCCAGCAGTTACTTAAAAACGGGGCTTCCGAACACCGGGGAGCTGTTTTTT. Translating gives CASSYLKTGLPNTGELFF. This chain connects TRBV25-1 to TRBJ2-2; D is possibly TRBD1 or TRBD2 (5 bases each). The germline V gene has CDR1 MGHDK and CDR2 SYGVNS. Between the trimmed V and J ends, which lost 5 bases and 0 bases, there was a span of 19 bases. This CDR3 has 18 residues.

The chain couples TRBV28 to TRBJ2-7, with D perhaps TRBD1 (5 bases). The V gene's germline CDR1 is MDHEN and CDR2 SYDVKM. V gave up 1 base and J gave up 2 bases, with 18 bases separating them. The CDR3 totals 17 residues. In DNA, the CDR3 is TGTGCCAGCAGTTTATCCGTTATGGACACCGCTGCCTACGAGCAGTACTTC. Protein sequence: CASSLSVMDTAAYEQYF.

V is TRBV28 and J is TRBJ1-5, with D unclear. The CDR3 is 14 amino acids. The germline V and J ends were trimmed by 4 bases and 2 bases, with 9 bases remaining between them. Germline V CDR1 and CDR2: MDHEN, SYDVKM. CDR3 sequence reads: CASSYYLGNQPQHF. The CDR3 DNA reads as TGTGCCAGCAGTTATTACCTCGGCAATCAGCCCCAGCATTTT.

This rearrangement joins TRBV19 to TRBJ2-1; 7 nucleotides align to TRBD2. V shed 6 bases, J shed 5 bases, and the junction held 4 bases outside the gene matches. CDR1 and CDR2 (germline): LNHDA, SQIVND (reference sequence). CDR3 length equals 13 residues. The chain's CDR3 is CASSYRGDNEQFF. The CDR3 DNA reads TGTGCCAGTAGCTACCGGGGGGACAATGAGCAGTTCTTC.

V usage is TRBV4-3 and J usage is TRBJ2-7; 8 bases are a match to TRBD1. This CDR3 has 15 amino acids. J gave up 3 bases and V 1 base, and 5 bases lay outside the gene matches. The germline V gene has CDR1 LGHNA and CDR2 YSLEER. The CDR3 region is CASSQVGTGIYEQYF. The CDR3 nucleotides are TGCGCCAGCAGCCAAGTTGGGACAGGAATCTACGAGCAGTACTTC.

The V call is TRBV4-1, the J call TRBJ2-3; TRBD2 matches 9 bases. This CDR3 spans 19 amino acids. With V trimmed by 0 bases and J by 2 bases, 12 bases remained unmatched. CDR1 is MGHRA, CDR2 YSYEKL, per germline. The CDR3 bases are TGCGCCAGCAGCCAAGATCTGTTGAGGGCGGGAGGGAACACAGATACGCAGTATTTT. Amino acids: CASSQDLLRAGGNTDTQYF.

J is TRBJ2-3 and V is TRBV19; D not resolved. The CDR3 loop spans 14 amino acids. Trimming took off 10 bases at V and 2 bases at J, with 16 bases between the two ends. Per germline, CDR1 LNHDA and CDR2 SQIVND (reference sequence). DNA for the CDR3: TGTGCCACCTCCGAGAGAGACTTCACAGATACGCAGTATTTT. Protein sequence: CATSERDFTDTQYF.

This chain links TRBV5-4 with TRBJ1-1; D is unclear. The V and J ends lost 4 bases and 0 bases respectively, with 13 bases between them. There are 15 residues in the CDR3. CDR1 and CDR2 from the germline V gene are SGHNT and YYREEE (reference sequence). The CDR3 is CASSDLQNMNTEAFF. The CDR3, as DNA: TGTGCCAGCAGCGACCTACAGAACATGAACACTGAAGCTTTCTTT.

The chain combines TRBV6-6 with TRBJ1-4; D is possibly TRBD1 (5 bases). The V and J ends lost 6 bases and 8 bases respectively, with 16 bases between them. The germline V gene has CDR1 MNHNY and CDR2 SVGAGI (reference sequence). CDR3 size: 14 residues. The CDR3 reads CASSGGNGREKLFF. The CDR3 region has the DNA TGTGCCAGCAGCGGGGGAAACGGAAGGGAAAAACTGTTTTTT.

This chain joins TRBV7-8 and TRBJ2-3, with no clear D. Germline CDR1 SGHVS, CDR2 FQNEAQ. The germline V and J ends were trimmed by 1 base and 3 bases, with 11 bases remaining between them. This CDR3 is built from 15 residues. CDR3: CASSLVTRSTDTQYF. Written as DNA, the CDR3 is TGTGCCAGCAGCTTAGTTACAAGATCGACAGATACGCAGTATTTT.

The J gene is TRBJ2-7, the V gene TRBV27; TRBD1 is a possible D gene (5 bases). This CDR3 comprises 16 residues. V lost 0 bases, J lost 2 bases, and 14 bases lay in between. Germline V CDR1 and CDR2: MNHEY, SMNVEV (reference sequence). The CDR3 nucleotides read TGTGCCAGCAGTTTATCCCTTCCCAGGGATACCTACGAGCAGTACTTC. Translating gives CASSLSLPRDTYEQYF.

In its sample, this clone was seen once. This rearrangement joins TRBV6-1 to TRBJ1-2; 11 nucleotides align to TRBD1. This CDR3 is 13 amino acids long. Trimming at V came to 3 bases and at J to 8 bases, leaving 2 bases not matched to a gene. CDR1 and CDR2 from the germline V gene are MNHNS and SASEGT. CDR3 sequence reads: CASSEGTGGGYTF. The CDR3 coding sequence is TGTGCCAGCAGTGAGGGGACAGGGGGAGGCTACACCTTC.

V gene TRBV15 combines with J gene TRBJ2-5, with 12 bases that match TRBD2. Looked up from germline, CDR1 is LNHNV and CDR2 is YYDKDF (reference sequence). The CDR3 length is 14 residues. The ends lost 8 bases at V and 5 bases at J; junction bases unmatched: 6. CDR3 residues: CATSPSGRAETQYF. For the CDR3, the DNA is TGTGCCACCTCACCTAGCGGGAGGGCCGAGACCCAGTACTTC. The whole variable domain, remainder taken from reference TRBV15 and TRBJ2-5, is DAMVIQNPRYQVTQFGKPVTLSCSQTLNHNVMYWYQQKSSQAPKLLFHYYDKDFNNEADTPDNFQSRRPNTSFCFLDIRSPGLGDTAMYLCATSPSGRAETQYFGPGTRLLVL.

The V and J genes are TRBV27 and TRBJ2-1; 11 positions match TRBD2. The V segment lost 4 bases and the J segment 6 bases; nucleotides outside the gene matches: 17. There are 19 residues in the CDR3. Germline V gene data show CDR1 as MNHEY and CDR2 as SMNVEV (reference sequence). The DNA of the CDR3 is TGTGCCAGCAGTTCCTCCACTAGCGGGAGAAAGCTCTGGTCCAATGAGCAGTTCTTC. Its translation is CASSSSTSGRKLWSNEQFF.

J is TRBJ1-4 and V is TRBV11-2, with TRBD1 matching over 9 bases. The CDR3 totals 17 residues. CDR1 and CDR2 from the germline V gene are SGHAT and FQNNGV. V dropped 1 base and J dropped 7; count of bases not matched to a gene: 10. Here the CDR3 DNA reads TGTGCCAGCAGCTTAGGACAGGGGGGGTACTTTAGTGAAAAACTGTTTTTT. It yields the protein CASSLGQGGYFSEKLFF. The full variable domain, its missing parts supplied by reference TRBV11-2 and TRBJ1-4, is EAGVAQSPRYKIIEKRQSVAFWCNPISGHATLYWYQQILGQGPKLLIQFQNNGVVDDSQLPKDRFSAERLKGVDSTLKIQPAKLEDSAVYLCASSLGQGGYFSEKLFFGSGTQLSVL.

The chain has TRBV29-1 and TRBJ2-3, with D maybe TRBD2 (5 bases). The germline V and J ends were trimmed by 2 bases and 6 bases, with 9 bases remaining between them. The CDR3 has 12 residues. CDR1 SQVTM and CDR2 ANQGSEA come from the germline V gene. This chain's CDR3 is CSVEPPGDTQYF. The CDR3 DNA is TGCAGCGTTGAACCTCCGGGGGATACGCAGTATTTT.

The chain uses TRBV4-3 and TRBJ1-2; a possible D gene is TRBD1 (5 bases). Germline V CDR1 and CDR2: LGHNA, YSLEER. Trimming left V 0 bases short and J 2 bases short, with 10 bases between. This CDR3 has 15 amino acids. The chain's CDR3 is CASSQDRWGNYGYTF. In DNA, the CDR3 is TGCGCCAGCAGCCAAGATCGGTGGGGGAACTATGGCTACACCTTC.

Notes on this clone: The identical CDR3 is also encoded by other nucleotide sequences in the sample. The chain carries TRBV5-5 and TRBJ1-5; no clear D. The germline V and J ends were trimmed by 0 bases and 0 bases, with 7 bases remaining between them. Germline V gene lookup returns CDR1 SGHKS and CDR2 YYEKEE (reference sequence). The CDR3 spans 15 residues. The chain's CDR3 is CASSLGPYSNQPQHF. DNA of the CDR3: TGTGCCAGCAGCTTGGGGCCTTATAGCAATCAGCCCCAGCATTTT. The complete variable domain, with remaining parts taken from reference TRBV5-5 and TRBJ1-5, reads DAGVTQSPTHLIKTRGQQVTLRCSPISGHKSVSWYQQVLGQGPQFIFQYYEKEERGRGNFPDRFSARQFPNYSSELNVNALLLGDSALYLCASSLGPYSNQPQHFGDGTRLSIL.

This clone was counted a single time. This chain links TRBV10-1 with TRBJ2-2, with a tentative D call TRBD2 (5 bases). The CDR3 sequence is 14 residues long. Germline loops: CDR1 WNHNN, CDR2 SYGVQD (reference sequence). V dropped 8 bases and J dropped 3 bases, with 13 bases sitting between them. The CDR3 nucleotides read TGCGCCAGCTCTCCAAGCGGAGACACCGGGGAGCTGTTTTTT. Its translation: CASSPSGDTGELFF.

The gene calls are TRBV7-9 and TRBJ2-1; D may be TRBD2 (6 bases). The CDR3 is made up of 17 amino acids. Trimming stripped 1 base from V and 4 bases from J, with 17 bases between. Germline V gene lookup returns CDR1 SEHNR and CDR2 FQNEAQ (reference sequence). The CDR3 is CASSLGAAEGVYNEQFF. Here the CDR3 DNA reads TGTGCCAGCAGCTTAGGAGCGGCGGAGGGCGTATACAATGAGCAGTTCTTC.